These 25 T cell receptor beta chains were sequenced from one sample in a study of Graves' ophthalmopathy and Graves' hyperthyroidism. Researchers took RNA transcripts and amplified TCR beta CDR3 regions from them. Amplification began with first-round RT-PCR using HTBI primers, then second-round multiplex PCR was performed. Using its own MiXCR run on the multiplex PCR reads, TCRdb lists one record per CDR3 protein. This table has about half a million distinct CDR3 sequences, roughly 14% appearing once. Sequences were obtained from blood. The receptors here all came from a woman between 25 and 40 years old with Graves' ophthalmopathy.

The V and J genes are TRBV6-2 or TRBV6-3 and TRBJ2-2; 11 positions match TRBD2. Germline V gene sequence: CDR1 MNHEY, CDR2 SVGEGT. V shed 5 bases and J 3 bases; nucleotides not matched to a gene: 2. This CDR3 contains 15 residues. The CDR3 nucleotides are TGTGCCAGCAGTATACTAGCGGGGGACACCGGGGAGCTGTTTTTT. As protein: CASSILAGDTGELFF.

The chain has TRBV29-1 and TRBJ2-7; no definite D call. This CDR3 has 11 residues. V lost 1 base to trimming and J lost 3 bases, with 4 bases between them. From germline, CDR1 is SQVTM and CDR2 ANQGSEA. CDR3 amino acids: CSVEGNYEQYF. For the CDR3, the DNA is TGCAGCGTTGAAGGTAACTACGAGCAGTACTTC.

This clonotype was found many times. A much larger clone sits a single nucleotide away, making a read error possible. The genes are TRBV24-1 and TRBJ1-1; D is ambiguous. CDR1 and CDR2 from the germline V gene are KGHDR and SFDVKD. The length of the CDR3 is 13 residues. The CDR3 sequence: CATSVGGNTDAFF. The CDR3 DNA reads TGTGCCACCAGTGTAGGAGGGAACACTGACGCTTTCTTT.

This clonotype was counted ten times or more. The CDR3 nucleotides are TGTGCCAGCAGCCACGTCGACAGTACCTACGAGCAGTACTTC. Its protein is CASSHVDSTYEQYF. The J gene is TRBJ2-7, the V gene TRBV11-2; D might be TRBD1 (5 bases). This CDR3 has 14 amino acids. The germline CDR1 and CDR2 sequences are SGHAT and FQNNGV. Trimming pared 5 bases from V and 2 bases from J, leaving 13 bases between.

This clonotype showed up just once. Its ends do not fully match the called genes, so a read error is possible. This sequence joins TRBV12-3 or TRBV12-4 and TRBJ1-2; D perhaps matches TRBD1 (5 bases). The length of the CDR3 is 16 residues. The CDR3 region has the DNA TGTGCCAGCAGCCCGGGGCGTAACATGGTGGGCTATGGTTACACCTTC. Translated: CASSPGRNMVGYGYTF.

The table lists this clonotype with many counts. The chain combines TRBV28 with TRBJ2-7; a possible D gene is TRBD1 (6 bases). This CDR3 has 14 residues. Germline assignment: CDR1 MDHEN and CDR2 SYDVKM. The V end was cut by 5 bases, the J end by 5 bases, with 16 bases between. CDR3 coding DNA: TGTGCCAGCAGTGCTTGGACAGTAGTCGACGAGCAGTACTTC. This codes for CASSAWTVVDEQYF.

Many counts were recorded for this clonotype. The chain has TRBV7-2 and TRBJ2-7; D is perhaps TRBD1 or TRBD2 (5 bases each). The CDR3 has 13 amino acids. Germline V gene sequence: CDR1 SGHTA, CDR2 FQGNSA. The V gene lost 0 bases and the J gene lost 5 bases, with 8 bases spanning the gap. The chain's CDR3 is CASSLAGVDEQYF. CDR3 in DNA: TGTGCCAGCAGCTTAGCGGGGGTAGACGAGCAGTACTTC.

Only a few counts were recorded for this clonotype. The V gene is TRBV6-1, the J gene TRBJ2-7; 9 bases match TRBD1. CDR3 length: 15 amino acids. After removal of 6 bases from V and 4 bases from J, the junction contained 10 bases not matched to a gene. Germline V CDR1 and CDR2: MNHNS, SASEGT. CDR3: CASRPYRGLRYEQYF. The CDR3 region has the DNA TGTGCCAGCAGACCCTACAGGGGGCTAAGGTACGAGCAGTACTTC.

Many counts were recorded for this clonotype. The chain employs TRBV2 and TRBJ2-6; D uncertain. The CDR3 is 14 residues long. The germline gives CDR1 SNHLY, CDR2 FYNNEI. The germline V and J ends were trimmed by 6 bases and 4 bases, with 10 bases remaining between them. The chain's CDR3 is CASSVGAGANVLTF. The CDR3 DNA reads TGTGCCAGCAGCGTCGGAGCCGGGGCCAACGTCCTGACTTTC.

This clonotype appeared many times. V usage is TRBV20-1 and J usage is TRBJ2-2; D call uncertain. The ends were cut back, 6 bases at V and 2 bases at J, with 19 bases in the middle. This CDR3 is 16 amino acids long. Germline V CDR1 and CDR2: DFQATT, SNEGSKA (reference sequence). Here the CDR3 DNA reads TGCAGTGCCGAGGACCTCTTACCCCGTAACACCGGGGAGCTGTTTTTT. It is translated as CSAEDLLPRNTGELFF.

The CDR3 DNA is TGTGCCAGCAGTCCCCCACCCCCCCTTATTTTTGGTCAGCCCCAGCATTTT. This encodes CASSPPPPLIFGQPQHF. V is TRBV28 and J is TRBJ1-5; D gene ambiguous. Germline V gene data show CDR1 as MDHEN and CDR2 as SYDVKM. V was cut by 5 bases and J by 6 bases, with 23 bases left in between. The CDR3 loop spans 17 amino acids. Combining the CDR3 with reference TRBV28 and TRBJ1-5 gives the whole variable domain DVKVTQSSRYLVKRTGEKVFLECVQDMDHENMFWYRQDPGLGLRLIYFSYDVKMKEKGDIPEGYSVSREKKERFSLILESASTNQTSMYLCASSPPPPLIFGQPQHFGDGTRLSIL.

A few counts support this clonotype. A much larger clone is a single base away; this may be a read error. The chain couples TRBV5-1 to TRBJ1-1; 7 nucleotides line up with TRBD1. Germline V gene lookup returns CDR1 SGHRS and CDR2 YFSETQ. This CDR3 has 17 amino acids. The chain's CDR3 is CASSATGLRSIRTEALF. The CDR3 DNA is TGCGCCAGCAGCGCGACAGGGCTCCGTTCAATCCGGACTGAAGCTCTCTTT.

This clonotype was recorded at least ten times. V and J are TRBV20-1 and TRBJ2-7, with D tentatively TRBD1 (5 bases). Trimming removed 5 bases at V and 7 bases at J, with 21 bases between. Germline V lookup: CDR1 DFQATT, CDR2 SNEGSKA (reference sequence). This CDR3 has 14 residues. Written as DNA, the CDR3 is TGCAGTGCTGGTAGGTCTGACAGACCAGGGGAGCAGTACTTC. It is translated as CSAGRSDRPGEQYF.

There are a few counts of this clonotype. This chain uses TRBV19 with TRBJ2-5; D is possibly TRBD1 (5 bases). CDR3 length: 14 amino acids. CDR1 is LNHDA and CDR2 is SQIVND in the germline V gene (reference sequence). V dropped 5 bases and J dropped 5 bases, with 15 bases sitting between them. The CDR3, as DNA: TGTGCCAGTAGTGTTCTCGGGTCAGGGGAGACCCAGTACTTC. This translates into CASSVLGSGETQYF.

J is TRBJ1-5 and V is TRBV29-1, with 7 nucleotides matching TRBD1. The junction had 4 bases not matched to a gene; V was cut back by 5 bases and J by 6 bases. Germline values: CDR1 SQVTM, CDR2 ANQGSEA. The CDR3 length is 12 residues. The CDR3 nucleotides read TGCAGCGTTAGAACAGGGGTTCAGCCCCAGCATTTT. Its protein is CSVRTGVQPQHF.

Many counts were recorded for this clonotype. This rearrangement joins TRBV5-1 to TRBJ2-2; TRBD2 agrees at 7 bases. The CDR3 runs 16 residues. Germline values: CDR1 SGHRS, CDR2 YFSETQ. After removal of 2 bases from V and 5 bases from J, the junction contained 9 bases not matched to a gene. The CDR3 nucleotides read TGCGCCAGCAGCTTACGGCCGGGAGGTGAGACCGGGGAGCTGTTTTTT. Protein: CASSLRPGGETGELFF.

In this sample, this clonotype turned up many times. The rearrangement uses TRBV20-1 and TRBJ1-5, with unresolved D. Between the trimmed V and J ends, which lost 7 bases and 0 bases, there was a span of 10 bases. In germline, CDR1 is DFQATT, CDR2 SNEGSKA (reference sequence). The CDR3 is 13 amino acids. The CDR3 DNA follows: TGCAGTGTCGGTGGCTATAGCAATCAGCCCCAGCATTTT. It is translated as CSVGGYSNQPQHF.

The table lists this clonotype with many counts. The V and J genes are TRBV20-1 and TRBJ1-1; D is possibly TRBD1 (5 bases). The CDR3 length is 14 residues. Per the germline V gene, CDR1 is DFQATT and CDR2 is SNEGSKA (reference sequence). V was cut by 2 bases and J by 2 bases, with 12 bases left in between. The CDR3 DNA reads as TGCAGTGCTAGACAGGGCCCCTCTAACACTGAAGCTTTCTTT. Its protein is CSARQGPSNTEAFF.

In the case of this clonotype: A much larger clone is a single base away; this may be a read error. This CDR3 is missing its conserved last phenylalanine or tryptophan, likely due to a read error. The V and J genes are TRBV7-2 and TRBJ1-5; D unclear. V shed 8 bases and J shed 3 bases, with 5 bases lying between them. Germline V gene lookup returns CDR1 SGHTA and CDR2 FQGNSA. The CDR3 length is 11 residues. CDR3 in DNA: TGTGCCAGCCCACTCAATCAGCCCCAGCATTTG. Amino acid sequence: CASPLNQPQHL.

This clonotype was found a few times. The chain recombines TRBV12-3 or TRBV12-4 with TRBJ1-1; 8 bases align to TRBD1. J lost 4 bases, V lost 3 bases, and 10 bases had no gene match. This CDR3 is built from 16 residues. CDR3 sequence: CASSFWSGGLGTEAFF. The DNA of the CDR3 is TGTGCCAGCAGTTTCTGGTCAGGGGGCCTCGGCACTGAAGCTTTCTTT.

This clonotype appeared a few times. V gene TRBV4-3 combines with J gene TRBJ2-4, with no clear D. From germline, CDR1 is LGHNA and CDR2 YSLEER. The CDR3 spans 15 residues. The V and J ends lost 4 bases and 2 bases respectively, with 12 bases between them. The CDR3 spells CASSLLLGSKNIQYF. For the CDR3, the DNA is TGCGCCAGCAGCCTACTTCTGGGGTCCAAAAACATTCAGTACTTC.

This clonotype was recorded many times. The genes are TRBV7-8 and TRBJ1-2; weak D call: TRBD1 (5 bases). The CDR3 has 15 residues. Trimming shortened V by 2 bases and J by 5 bases, and 15 bases separated the two germline ends. Looked up from germline, CDR1 is SGHVS and CDR2 is FQNEAQ. The CDR3 loop is CASSLSEGAGYGYTF. DNA of the CDR3: TGTGCCAGCAGCTTAAGTGAAGGGGCTGGGTATGGCTACACCTTC.

In this sample, this clonotype turned up a few times. A much larger clone sits a single nucleotide away, making a read error possible. The J gene is TRBJ1-3, the V gene TRBV29-1; TRBD1 might be the D (6 bases). The CDR3 contains 19 residues. CDR1 and CDR2 from the germline V gene are SQVTM and ANQGSEA. CDR3 residues: CNVEGTFGDKGTSGNTIYF. In DNA form, the CDR3 reads TGCAACGTTGAGGGGACTTTCGGGGACAAGGGGACCTCTGGAAACACCATATATTTT.

This clonotype was observed many times. V and J are TRBV6-1 and TRBJ2-2; no clear D. The V gene lost 3 bases and the J gene lost 4 bases, with 9 bases spanning the gap. Germline V gene sequence: CDR1 MNHNS, CDR2 SASEGT. The CDR3 sequence is 14 residues long. CDR3: CASSDGLITGELFF. In DNA, the CDR3 is TGTGCCAGCAGTGACGGCCTAATCACCGGGGAGCTGTTTTTT.

The V call is TRBV3-1, the J call TRBJ2-2; 8 bases align to TRBD1. V trimming: 4 bases; J trimming: 0 bases; junction bases outside the gene matches: 7. Germline V gene lookup returns CDR1 LGHDT and CDR2 YNNKEL (reference sequence). CDR3 length: 17 residues. The DNA of the CDR3 is TGTGCCAGCAGCCGCGCCCGGGACAGGACGAACACCGGGGAGCTGTTTTTT. It yields the protein CASSRARDRTNTGELFF.